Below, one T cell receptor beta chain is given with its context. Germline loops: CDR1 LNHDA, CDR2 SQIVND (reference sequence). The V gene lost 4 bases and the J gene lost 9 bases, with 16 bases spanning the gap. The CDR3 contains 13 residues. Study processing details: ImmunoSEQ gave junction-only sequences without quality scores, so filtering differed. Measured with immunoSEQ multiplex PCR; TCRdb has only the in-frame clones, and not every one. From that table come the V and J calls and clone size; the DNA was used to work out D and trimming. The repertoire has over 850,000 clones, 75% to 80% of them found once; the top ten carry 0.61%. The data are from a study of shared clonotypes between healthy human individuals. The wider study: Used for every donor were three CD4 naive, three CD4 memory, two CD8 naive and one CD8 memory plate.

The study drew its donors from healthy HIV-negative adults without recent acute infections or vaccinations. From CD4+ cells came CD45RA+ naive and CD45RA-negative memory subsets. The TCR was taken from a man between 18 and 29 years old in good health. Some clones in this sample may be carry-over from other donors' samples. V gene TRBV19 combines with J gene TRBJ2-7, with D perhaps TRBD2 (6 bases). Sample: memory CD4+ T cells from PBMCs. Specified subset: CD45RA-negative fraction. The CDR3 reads CASSTYGGDGQYF. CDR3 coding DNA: TGTGCCAGTAGTACGTATGGCGGGGATGGGCAGTACTTC.